This entry concerns a single T cell receptor (beta chain). Its antigen is currently unknown. The data belong to a study of beta chain features in type 1 diabetes. Every isolated RNA sample was fully reverse transcribed, so sequencing captured expressed TCRB transcripts. Sequenced by immunoSEQ multiplex PCR; TCRdb stores in-frame clones only, minus some. This table holds approximately 90,000 clones, roughly 30% found once. The study, taken as a whole, reports: Patients showed naive, central memory and Treg TCRB repertoires that appeared more similar than those of healthy donors. Type 1 diabetes patients had VDJ junctions that carried fewer insertions and more deletions.

The ends were cut back, 4 bases at V and 8 bases at J, with 11 bases in the middle. In germline, CDR1 is DFQATT, CDR2 SNEGSKA (reference sequence). This CDR3 contains 11 residues. The chain couples TRBV20-1 to TRBJ1-1; D is unresolved. The receptor was derived from a woman between 18 and 29 years old in good health. The sequencing sample was made of stem cell memory CD4+ T cells from blood. The CDR3 spells CSATPVWEAFF. The CDR3 region has the DNA TGCAGTGCTACCCCGGTGTGGGAAGCTTTCTTT.